This record looks at one T cell receptor beta chain sequence and its context. The data stem from a study of blood T cell repertoires in COVID-19. CDR3 size: 17 residues. Germline trimming cut 10 bases from V and 0 bases from J; bases unmatched to any gene: 13. The germline gives CDR1 LNHDA, CDR2 SQIVND (reference sequence). Per the authors' pipeline: How many nucleated cells were present was estimated from reference gene primer amplification. The assay was immunoSEQ multiplex PCR, and TCRdb's table has in-frame clones only and misses some. V, J and clone size derive from that table, while D and trimming were established from the DNA sequence. The sample records roughly 170,000 clones, about 78% being singletons. Clinical histories supplied by participants themselves formed the basis of cohort assignment. Recovered Cohort 3 donors showed two negative PCRs, clearance, or symptom resolution.

This chain joins TRBV19 and TRBJ1-5; TRBD1 aligns across 9 bases. Material: PBMCs or T cells enriched from blood (not recorded which). The source of this sequence is a woman aged 45 to 65 who had recovered from COVID-19. For the CDR3, the DNA is TGTGCCACACGACCGCTCGGGACAGGGACTAGCAATCAGCCCCAGCATTTT. Translated: CATRPLGTGTSNQPQHF.